This is a list of T cell receptor beta chains from one sample in a study of vaccination effects on CD4 cells after COVID-19. The data were produced by immunoSEQ multiplex PCR, yet TCRdb's version contains in-frame clones alone and is incomplete. The sample includes about 27,000 clones, around three quarters seen only once; the top ten take about 10%. No antigen has been assigned to these receptors. This material consisted of CD4+ T cells from PBMCs cultured with SARS-CoV-2 spike peptides, taken before COVID-19 vaccination. The receptors stem from a human donor who received a COVID-19 vaccine. The CDR3 runs from the conserved cysteine through the conserved F or W. A D gene is named only where the DNA matches it firmly. Where a row states a size, it is once, few, many or the class of an expanded clone; other rows omit it.

D: TRBD1
V: TRBV6-5
size: few
J: TRBJ2-2
CDR3: CASNRQGTTGELFF
DNA: TGTGCCAGCAATAGACAGGGGACCACCGGGGAGCTGTTTTTT

D: .
V: TRBV12-5
size: .
J: TRBJ2-7
CDR3: CASGLVQRNSTYEQYF
DNA: TGTGCTAGTGGTTTGGTACAAAGGAATTCTACCTACGAGCAGTACTTC

D: TRBD2
V: TRBV6-1
size: .
J: TRBJ2-5
CDR3: CASSEYLAGVRHF
DNA: TGTGCCAGCAGTGAATACCTAGCGGGAGTTAGGCACTTC

D: .
V: TRBV2
size: .
J: TRBJ1-1
CDR3: CASRSLGLGTEAFF
DNA: TGTGCCAGCAGATCGCTCGGGCTGGGCACTGAAGCTTTCTTT

D: .
V: TRBV21-1
size: .
J: TRBJ2-5
CDR3: CGRHQETQYF
DNA: TGTGGGCGGCACCAAGAGACCCAGTACTTC

D: TRBD1
V: TRBV4-2
size: .
J: TRBJ2-1
CDR3: CASSQEADRAAYNEQFF
DNA: TGTGCCAGCAGCCAAGAGGCCGACAGGGCGGCCTACAATGAGCAGTTCTTC

D: TRBD1
V: TRBV7-9
size: .
J: TRBJ2-5
CDR3: CASSLDRGRETQYF
DNA: TGTGCCAGCAGCTTGGACAGGGGGCGGGAGACCCAGTACTTC

D: .
V: TRBV9
size: .
J: TRBJ1-3
CDR3: CASSAIIGSGNTIYF
DNA: TGTGCCAGCAGCGCCATAATCGGATCTGGAAACACCATATATTTT

D: TRBD1
V: TRBV6-4
size: .
J: TRBJ1-6
CDR3: CASSDGTGGNSPLHF
DNA: TGTGCCAGCAGTGACGGGACAGGGGGCAATTCACCCCTCCACTTT

D: .
V: TRBV21-1
size: .
J: TRBJ2-2
CDR3: CASKEGGRAENQRESGNTGELFF
DNA: TGTGCCAGCAAAGAGGGCGGGAGAGCGGAGAATCAAAGAGAGTCGGGGAACACCGGGGAGCTGTTTTTT

D: .
V: TRBV11-2
size: .
J: TRBJ1-1
CDR3: CASSSLTGFGTEAFF
DNA: TGTGCCAGCAGCTCGTTGACAGGTTTTGGGACTGAAGCTTTCTTT

D: .
V: TRBV6-1
size: few
J: TRBJ2-7
CDR3: CASSEYVSAPYEQYF
DNA: TGTGCCAGCAGTGAATACGTATCGGCTCCCTACGAGCAGTACTTC

D: TRBD1
V: TRBV18
size: .
J: TRBJ2-7
CDR3: CASSPRMVWTGDDEQYF
DNA: TGTGCCAGCTCACCCAGGATGGTCTGGACAGGGGACGACGAGCAGTACTTC

D: TRBD2
V: TRBV7-2
size: .
J: TRBJ2-3
CDR3: CASSSYSGRGGTQYF
DNA: TGTGCCAGCAGCAGTTACAGCGGGAGGGGGGGTACGCAGTATTTT

D: .
V: TRBV30
size: .
J: TRBJ1-1
CDR3: CAWSLQANTEAFF
DNA: TGTGCCTGGAGCCTACAAGCGAACACTGAAGCTTTCTTT

D: TRBD2
V: TRBV9
size: once
J: TRBJ2-3
CDR3: CASSGLAGPHDTQYF
DNA: TGTGCCAGCAGCGGGCTAGCGGGCCCACACGATACGCAGTATTTT

D: .
V: TRBV18
size: .
J: TRBJ1-6
CDR3: CASSPPTGSPLHF
DNA: TGTGCCAGCTCACCACCTACGGGGTCACCCCTCCACTTT

D: TRBD1
V: TRBV11-2
size: few
J: TRBJ2-7
CDR3: CASSLAGQDRQYF
DNA: TGTGCCAGCAGCTTAGCGGGACAGGATCGGCAGTACTTC

D: .
V: TRBV18
size: .
J: TRBJ2-4
CDR3: CASSPSEGNIQYF
DNA: TGTGCCAGCTCACCATCGGAGGGAAACATTCAGTACTTC

D: .
V: TRBV29-1
size: .
J: TRBJ1-1
CDR3: CSVALADTEAFF
DNA: TGCAGCGTTGCACTCGCCGACACTGAAGCTTTCTTT

D: TRBD2
V: TRBV7-7
size: .
J: TRBJ2-1
CDR3: CASSLFGGTSGVGEQFF
DNA: TGTGCCAGCAGCTTATTCGGGGGGACTAGCGGAGTCGGGGAGCAGTTCTTC

D: TRBD1
V: TRBV6-5
size: .
J: TRBJ2-7
CDR3: CASSRQGGSYEQYF
DNA: TGTGCCAGCAGCAGACAGGGCGGCTCCTACGAGCAGTACTTC

D: .
V: TRBV18
size: .
J: TRBJ2-2
CDR3: CASSPSDPAGELFF
DNA: TGTGCCAGCTCACCTTCAGACCCGGCCGGGGAGCTGTTTTTT

D: .
V: TRBV18
size: .
J: TRBJ2-7
CDR3: CASSPTSSYEQYF
DNA: TGTGCCAGCTCACCCACGAGCTCCTACGAGCAGTACTTC

D: .
V: TRBV12-2
size: .
J: TRBJ2-1
CDR3: CASRSRRAGEGFF
DNA: TGTGCAAGTCGCTCCCGGAGGGCGGGAGAGGGGTTCTTC

D: .
V: TRBV5-1
size: .
J: TRBJ2-7
CDR3: CASSFQGLDEQYF
DNA: TGCGCCAGCAGCTTCCAGGGGCTCGACGAGCAGTACTTC

D: .
V: TRBV2
size: .
J: TRBJ1-1
CDR3: CASGGGNTEAFF
DNA: TGTGCCAGCGGAGGGGGGAACACTGAAGCTTTCTTT

D: TRBD1
V: TRBV19
size: .
J: TRBJ1-2
CDR3: CASGTGGYGYTF
DNA: TGTGCCAGTGGGACAGGGGGTTATGGCTACACCTTC

D: .
V: TRBV18
size: .
J: TRBJ2-3
CDR3: CASSRDFLSTDTQYF
DNA: TGTGCCAGCTCACGGGATTTTCTTAGCACAGATACGCAGTATTTT

D: TRBD1
V: TRBV30
size: once
J: TRBJ1-1
CDR3: CAWTGQGQREAFF
DNA: TGTGCCTGGACCGGACAGGGACAGCGTGAAGCTTTCTTT

D: TRBD1
V: TRBV4-1
size: once
J: TRBJ2-5
CDR3: CASSQTGTQETQYF
DNA: TGCGCCAGCAGCCAGACAGGGACCCAAGAGACCCAGTACTTC

D: TRBD1
V: TRBV6-5
size: .
J: TRBJ1-4
CDR3: CASSYTQGGVEKLFF
DNA: TGTGCCAGCAGTTACACACAGGGGGGAGTTGAAAAACTGTTTTTT

D: .
V: TRBV12-5
size: .
J: TRBJ2-7
CDR3: CASGLVNVREKSYEQYF
DNA: TGTGCTAGTGGTTTGGTAAACGTCCGGGAGAAGTCCTACGAGCAGTACTTC

D: .
V: TRBV4-2
size: .
J: TRBJ2-7
CDR3: CASSQEGLGPQGEQYF
DNA: TGTGCCAGCAGCCAAGAGGGGTTGGGGCCTCAAGGGGAGCAGTACTTC

D: .
V: TRBV4-2
size: .
J: TRBJ1-1
CDR3: CASSQEWGANTEAFF
DNA: TGTGCCAGCAGCCAAGAATGGGGAGCGAACACTGAAGCTTTCTTT

D: .
V: TRBV20-1
size: .
J: TRBJ1-6
CDR3: CSASTGASSYNSPLHF
DNA: TGCAGTGCTAGTACCGGGGCCAGCTCCTATAATTCACCCCTCCACTTT

D: .
V: TRBV5-4
size: .
J: TRBJ2-5
CDR3: CASSYSRGARETQYF
DNA: TGTGCCAGCAGCTACTCCCGGGGGGCTAGGGAGACCCAGTACTTC

D: .
V: TRBV6-6
size: .
J: TRBJ1-4
CDR3: CASRHARRATNEKLFF
DNA: TGTGCCAGCAGGCATGCACGGAGGGCAACTAATGAAAAACTGTTTTTT

D: .
V: TRBV27
size: .
J: TRBJ1-2
CDR3: CASSLWGGEGYTF
DNA: TGTGCCAGCAGTTTATGGGGGGGCGAGGGCTACACCTTC

D: TRBD1
V: TRBV5-1
size: .
J: TRBJ2-7
CDR3: CASSLDGTGSFGEQYF
DNA: TGCGCCAGCAGCTTGGACGGGACAGGGTCGTTTGGCGAGCAGTACTTC

D: .
V: TRBV6-4
size: .
J: TRBJ1-2
CDR3: CASSDRWGGGYTF
DNA: TGTGCCAGCAGTGATCGTTGGGGCGGGGGCTACACCTTC